This is a list of T cell receptor beta chains from one sample in a study of Ad26.COV2.S vaccination and SARS-CoV-2 variants. Measured with immunoSEQ multiplex PCR; TCRdb has only the in-frame clones, and not every one. The table lists 360,000 or so clones, roughly 84% of them singletons. This specimen consisted of peripheral blood, obtained in a trial of Ad26.COV2.S vaccine versus placebo. The receptors shown here come from a person between 18 and 65 years old who received the Ad26.COV2.S COVID-19 vaccine or a placebo. Both conserved end residues are part of each CDR3. A D gene is named only where the DNA matches it firmly.

.	13	TRBV6-1	CASSETINYGYTF
.	16	TRBV4-1	CASSQDPNRVSQPQHF
.	15	TRBV27	CASSQQLHTAYEQYF
TRBD1	16	TRBV6-6	CASSQTGGRATDTQYF
.	13	TRBV5-8	CASSSRGEEGYTF
TRBD1	15	TRBV5-8	CASSLGDRGYNEQFF
.	15	TRBV30	CAWSVDQGPYNEQFF
TRBD1	16	TRBV11-1	CASSLRTGRTTDTQYF
.	14	TRBV2	CASSPVGRNTEAFF
.	12	TRBV19	CASSITPGGAFF
TRBD1	13	TRBV7-3	CASSWDSYTEAFF
.	15	TRBV13	CASSYRGSSSYEQYF
TRBD2	16	TRBV4-1	CASSQDALGAGGPDAF
.	16	TRBV5-1	CASSRTTQVSTDTQYF
TRBD1	14	TRBV6-5	CASNTGQAYNEQFF
.	15	TRBV29-1	CSVEVTDYVNTEAFF
.	16	TRBV15	CATSKGTQPMNTEAFF
.	15	TRBV5-1	CASSPGSSAGQPQHF
.	12	TRBV5-4	CADFESNYGYTF
.	14	TRBV15	CATSRDPNGQPQHF
.	13	TRBV2	CASSIRDNQPQHF
.	14	TRBV3-1/TRBV3-2	CASSQVSEDGELFF
TRBD2	17	TRBV4-3	CASSQDASGVRGDEQYF
.	14	TRBV27	CASSWGRSSYEQYF
.	15	TRBV14	CASSQWTGTTDTQYF
TRBD2	16	TRBV10-1	CASSEQRGLNTDTQYF
.	12	TRBV28	CASSSGHQPQHF
TRBD2	15	TRBV4-2	CASSQEPGGSYEQYF
.	14	TRBV7-2	CASSLGQLNYGYTF
.	15	TRBV2	CASSESGQGIYGYTF
.	14	TRBV6-5	CASSYSGGTYEQYF
.	15	TRBV27	CASSLQSAGTYEQYF
.	14	TRBV18	CASSPGGDSREAFF
.	14	TRBV3-1/TRBV3-2	CASSQTTTNEKLFF
.	16	TRBV3-1/TRBV3-2	CASSTEPGNSGNTIYF
TRBD2	16	TRBV7-2	CASSPRRGAPGDTQYF
.	15	TRBV4-2	CASSQDQGNNYGYTF
.	13	TRBV18	CASSVNRDTEAFF
.	15	TRBV7-2	CASSHRDLGTGELFF
TRBD1	17	TRBV27	CASSLSWDRLFTDTQYF
.	14	TRBV29-1	CSVESTGSGAEAFF
.	15	TRBV4-3	CASSQVHRDNYGYTF
.	15	TRBV6-5	CASSYSKGGRYGYTF